One and the same sample provided the 21 T cell receptor beta chains below, sequenced in a study of blood T cell repertoires in COVID-19. Repertoires were generated with immunoSEQ multiplex PCR, while TCRdb's copy carries only in-frame clones and drops some. The sample records 360,000 or so clones, around 92% being singletons. Source material: PBMCs or T cells enriched from blood (not recorded which). These receptors originate from a woman aged 25 to 45 who had recovered from COVID-19.

The rearrangement links TRBV13 to TRBJ1-6; 8 positions agree with TRBD1. This CDR3 is 14 amino acids long. Per germline, CDR1 PRHDT and CDR2 FYEKMQ (reference sequence). With 6 bases clipped from V and 7 bases from J, the junction kept 5 bases outside the gene matches. The chain's CDR3 is CASRSTGGNSPLHF. The CDR3 region has the DNA TGTGCCAGCAGATCAACAGGGGGGAATTCACCCCTCCACTTT.

The J gene is TRBJ1-1, the V gene TRBV5-1; D may be TRBD1 (6 bases). V lost 4 bases and J lost 2, with 12 bases in between. The CDR3 has 14 residues. Germline V gives CDR1 SGHRS, CDR2 YFSETQ. The CDR3 region has the DNA TGCGCCAGCAGCACGGACAGTCTTAACACTGAAGCTTTCTTT. It is translated as CASSTDSLNTEAFF.

This chain uses TRBV9 with TRBJ2-3, with 8 positions matching TRBD2. Trimming at V came to 0 bases and at J to 0 bases, leaving 3 bases not matched to a gene. Germline V gene data show CDR1 as SGDLS and CDR2 as YYNGEE. This CDR3 is 16 amino acids long. CDR3 DNA sequence: TGTGCCAGCAGCGTAGCTCCGGGGGGGAGCACAGATACGCAGTATTTT. Its translation: CASSVAPGGSTDTQYF.

The chain combines TRBV18 with TRBJ2-7, with 9 bases lining up with TRBD2. The CDR3 is made up of 19 amino acids. The germline V gene has CDR1 KGHSH and CDR2 LQKENI. Trimming took 0 bases from V and 5 from J; bases not matched to a gene: 17. The DNA for the CDR3 is TGTGCCAGCTCACCACCATTGGGGCTAGCGGGACCACTTAAGGACGAGCAGTACTTC. This encodes CASSPPLGLAGPLKDEQYF.

The chain is built from TRBV6-6 and TRBJ1-1, with D possibly being TRBD1 (6 bases). V lost 7 bases and J lost 6, with 18 bases in between. Germline V gene data show CDR1 as MNHNY and CDR2 as SVGAGI (reference sequence). The CDR3 extends over 14 amino acids. As DNA, the CDR3 is TGTGCCAGCATCCACAGGGCCGAAAGCGCTGAAGCTTTCTTT. Amino acid sequence: CASIHRAESAEAFF.

The chain carries TRBV19 and TRBJ1-5; 10 bases align to TRBD1. Per germline, CDR1 LNHDA and CDR2 SQIVND (reference sequence). This CDR3 comprises 16 residues. Trimming took 6 bases from V and 5 from J; bases not matched to a gene: 10. The DNA of the CDR3 is TGTGCCAGTAGCCCCCGACAGGGGGCTGTAGATCAGCCCCAGCATTTT. Its protein product is CASSPRQGAVDQPQHF.

This sequence joins TRBV6-1 and TRBJ2-7, with a possible D match to TRBD1 (5 bases). From germline, CDR1 is MNHNS and CDR2 SASEGT. The CDR3 has 19 residues. Deletions cut 3 bases from V and 0 bases from J, with 24 bases between. Here the CDR3 reads CASSEGLGSGVRSSYEQYF. Here the CDR3 DNA reads TGTGCCAGCAGTGAGGGGCTCGGATCTGGGGTCAGAAGCTCCTACGAGCAGTACTTC.

The J gene is TRBJ1-6, the V gene TRBV30, with 7 positions matching TRBD1. Germline loops: CDR1 GTSNPN, CDR2 SVGIG (reference sequence). The CDR3 sequence is 14 residues long. Germline trimming cut 4 bases from V and 7 bases from J; bases unmatched to any gene: 7. CDR3: CAWKMDRRNSPLHF. CDR3 nucleotide sequence: TGTGCCTGGAAAATGGACAGGCGAAATTCACCCCTCCACTTT.

As concerns this clone: The sample contains more than one DNA sequence encoding this CDR3. The CDR3 is CASSPSGADTQYF. The CDR3 bases are TGTGCCAGCTCACCATCGGGGGCAGATACGCAGTATTTT. This sequence joins TRBV18 and TRBJ2-3, with a weak D call TRBD2 (6 bases). Germline-derived CDR1 and CDR2 are KGHSH and LQKENI. The V and J ends lost 2 bases and 4 bases respectively, with 7 bases between them. There are 13 residues in the CDR3.

This clone has only one observation. The gene calls are TRBV30 and TRBJ2-7, with TRBD2 identical over 10 bases. CDR1 and CDR2 from the germline V gene are GTSNPN and SVGIG (reference sequence). CDR3 length: 15 residues. The J segment lost 3 bases and the V segment lost 2 bases, leaving 7 bases of the junction unmatched. The CDR3 spells CAWSIYRLAGYEQYF. CDR3 DNA: TGTGCCTGGAGTATATACAGACTAGCGGGCTACGAGCAGTACTTC.

The rearrangement uses TRBV7-9 and TRBJ1-1, with a tentative D call TRBD1 (6 bases). Trimming took off 3 bases at V and 3 bases at J, with 11 bases between the two ends. The germline V gene encodes CDR1 SEHNR and CDR2 FQNEAQ (reference sequence). This CDR3 has 14 amino acids. CDR3 residues: CASSFIQGDTEAFF. CDR3 DNA: TGTGCCAGCAGCTTCATACAGGGCGACACTGAAGCTTTCTTT.

The V and J genes are TRBV6-6 and TRBJ2-7, with D maybe TRBD1 (5 bases). Deletions cut 0 bases from V and 4 bases from J, with 10 bases between. Germline assignment: CDR1 MNHNY and CDR2 SVGAGI (reference sequence). There are 14 residues in the CDR3. CDR3 DNA: TGTGCCAGCAGTTACTCACAAGGGGTGTACGAGCAGTACTTC. The encoded protein is CASSYSQGVYEQYF.

The chain combines TRBV4-1 with TRBJ1-2, with D possibly being TRBD1 (5 bases). Trimming stripped 3 bases from V and 6 bases from J, with 17 bases between. Germline CDR1 MGHRA, CDR2 YSYEKL. This CDR3 is 15 amino acids long. CDR3 coding DNA: TGCGCCAGCAGCCACAGCCAGGGCCTGAGCGATGGCTACACCTTC. Protein: CASSHSQGLSDGYTF.

The genes are TRBV29-1 and TRBJ2-1; D is perhaps TRBD2 (5 bases). Germline loops: CDR1 SQVTM, CDR2 ANQGSEA. The CDR3 consists of 13 residues. V was pared by 4 bases and J by 7 bases, with 14 bases between. CDR3 sequence (DNA): TGCAGCGTTGTTATGCAAGCGGATAATGAGCAGTTCTTC. Protein sequence: CSVVMQADNEQFF.

This chain connects TRBV4-1 to TRBJ2-1, with 11 bases matching TRBD2. There are 14 residues in the CDR3. The J segment lost 5 bases and the V segment lost 9 bases, leaving 6 bases of the junction unmatched. Germline values: CDR1 MGHRA, CDR2 YSYEKL. The chain's CDR3 is CASRRLAGHNEQFF. The CDR3 DNA reads TGCGCCAGTCGACGACTAGCGGGACACAATGAGCAGTTCTTC.

V usage is TRBV5-1 and J usage is TRBJ1-1; possible D gene TRBD1, 6 bases. Between the trimmed V and J ends, which lost 4 bases and 1 base, there was a span of 14 bases. Germline V gene data show CDR1 as SGHRS and CDR2 as YFSETQ. The CDR3 runs to 15 residues. CDR3: CASSAYRAPNTEAFF. The DNA of the CDR3 is TGCGCCAGCAGCGCATACAGGGCCCCGAACACTGAAGCTTTCTTT. Looking up the rest from reference TRBV5-1 and TRBJ1-1 gives the full variable domain: KAGVTQTPRYLIKTRGQQVTLSCSPISGHRSVSWYQQTPGQGLQFLFEYFSETQRNKGNFPGRFSGRQFSNSRSEMNVSTLELGDSALYLCASSAYRAPNTEAFFGQGTRLTVV.

This chain joins TRBV7-9 and TRBJ1-2, with 9 positions matching TRBD1. The CDR3 length is 16 residues. The V and J ends lost 0 bases and 8 bases, in that order; junction bases with no gene match: 10. Germline assignment: CDR1 SEHNR and CDR2 FQNEAQ (reference sequence). CDR3: CASSLAVTGGASGYTF. CDR3 DNA: TGTGCCAGCAGCTTAGCGGTTACAGGGGGCGCGAGCGGCTACACCTTC.

V and J are TRBV5-1 and TRBJ1-1, with D maybe TRBD1 (5 bases). Between the trimmed V and J ends, which lost 7 bases and 4 bases, there was a span of 17 bases. From germline, CDR1 is SGHRS and CDR2 YFSETQ. This CDR3 spans 14 amino acids. Here the CDR3 DNA reads TGCGCCAGCCGGAGGTATGGGGACTCCACTGAAGCTTTCTTT. Its protein is CASRRYGDSTEAFF. The full variable domain, its missing parts supplied by reference TRBV5-1 and TRBJ1-1, is KAGVTQTPRYLIKTRGQQVTLSCSPISGHRSVSWYQQTPGQGLQFLFEYFSETQRNKGNFPGRFSGRQFSNSRSEMNVSTLELGDSALYLCASRRYGDSTEAFFGQGTRLTVV.

V usage is TRBV5-4 and J usage is TRBJ1-5; no definite D call. Germline-derived CDR1 and CDR2 are SGHNT and YYREEE (reference sequence). CDR3 length: 15 residues. Trimming took off 4 bases at V and 2 bases at J, with 13 bases between the two ends. The chain's CDR3 is CASSPPEGGNQPQHF. The CDR3 DNA follows: TGTGCCAGCAGCCCCCCAGAGGGCGGCAATCAGCCCCAGCATTTT.

The chain recombines TRBV5-6 with TRBJ2-5; 7 nucleotides align to TRBD2. This CDR3 is 14 amino acids long. The germline gives CDR1 SGHDT, CDR2 YYEEEE. The V gene end was trimmed by 2 bases and the J gene end by 1 base; junction bases not matched to a gene: 2. CDR3 bases: TGTGCCAGCAGCTTCGGGGGGTTCCAAGAGACCCAGTACTTC. It is translated as CASSFGGFQETQYF.

The rearrangement uses TRBV19 and TRBJ2-2; TRBD2 might be the D (5 bases). This CDR3 comprises 12 residues. The germline V gene encodes CDR1 LNHDA and CDR2 SQIVND (reference sequence). Trimming pared 10 bases from V and 4 bases from J, leaving 10 bases between. CDR3 sequence (DNA): TGTGCCACCGTGGGAGTCACCGGGGAGCTGTTTTTT. Translated: CATVGVTGELFF. The variable domain in full, with the rest retrieved from reference TRBV19 and TRBJ2-2, is DGGITQSPKYLFRKEGQNVTLSCEQNLNHDAMYWYRQDPGQGLRLIYYSQIVNDFQKGDIAEGYSVSREKKESFPLTVTSAQKNPTAFYLCATVGVTGELFFGEGSRLTVL.